The T cell receptor (beta chain) described here comes from a study of blood T cell dynamics during melanoma immunotherapy. Study information: Metastatic melanoma patients received first-line pembrolizumab or nivolumab plus ipilimumab.

Trimming took 3 bases from V and 5 from J, leaving 18 bases between them. This CDR3 contains 16 residues. Germline V gene sequence: CDR1 SGHNT, CDR2 YYREEE (reference sequence). Specified time point: week 3, after first cycle of checkpoint inhibitor. Sampling occurred pretreatment (T0) and at week 3 (W3), after cycle one of checkpoint blockade. Prior systemic cancer therapy, immunosuppressant use and other active malignancies excluded patients. The data were produced by immunoSEQ multiplex PCR, yet TCRdb's version contains in-frame clones alone and is incomplete. The sample has 4,000 to 5,000 clones, more than 70% seen once.

Sequences were derived from blood, sampled from a patient treated with checkpoint blockade. The rearrangement joins TRBV5-4 to TRBJ1-3, with D possibly being TRBD1 (5 bases). This TCR was recovered from a human donor with melanoma. CDR3 residues: CASSSRTGTGRNTIYF. DNA for the CDR3: TGTGCCAGCAGCTCCAGGACCGGGACGGGGCGAAACACCATATATTTT. The full variable domain, completed using reference TRBV5-4 and TRBJ1-3, is ETGVTQSPTHLIKTRGQQVTLRCSSQSGHNTVSWYQQALGQGPQFIFQYYREEENGRGNFPPRFSGLQFPNYSSELNVNALELDDSALYLCASSSRTGTGRNTIYFGEGSWLTVV.